The 29 T cell receptor beta chains listed next were all sequenced from one sample in a study of T cells in Graves' hyperthyroidism and ophthalmopathy. TCR beta CDR3 region amplification was performed from RNA transcripts. Carried out on the TCR CDR3, a first-round RT-PCR used the HTBI primer set. TCRdb called the multiplex PCR reads again in MiXCR, with one record for every CDR3 protein. The sample has a few hundred thousand distinct CDR3 sequences; about 20% are singletons. The sequenced sample consisted of blood. The receptors shown here come from a man between 18 and 35 years old with Graves' hyperthyroidism.

Only a few counts were recorded for this clonotype. The chain joins TRBV11-1 to TRBJ2-2; a possible D gene is TRBD1 (7 bases). Germline loops: CDR1 SGHAT, CDR2 FQDESV (reference sequence). The ends were cut back, 5 bases at V and 5 bases at J, with 18 bases in the middle. The CDR3 is made up of 16 amino acids. CDR3 DNA sequence: TGTGCCAGCAGCACACACGCAGGGGGGCGGACCGGGGAGCTGTTTTTT. Its translation is CASSTHAGGRTGELFF.

This clonotype was seen many times. CDR3 protein: CAITPEGNYGYTF. The DNA for the CDR3 is TGTGCCATCACTCCGGAGGGTAACTATGGCTACACCTTC. The chain uses TRBV10-3 and TRBJ1-2; D ambiguous. V lost 7 bases and J lost 1, with 10 bases in between. CDR3 length: 13 amino acids. Germline CDR1 reads ENHRY; CDR2 reads SYGVKD.

This clonotype was seen repeatedly, ten times or more. CDR3 DNA: TGTGCCAGCACCCAACCTCCGGGACAGGCTAACTATGGCTACACCTTC. It specifies CASTQPPGQANYGYTF. This rearrangement joins TRBV5-5 to TRBJ1-2, with TRBD1 matching 8 bases. Germline lookup yields CDR1 SGHKS and CDR2 YYEKEE (reference sequence). Losses at the gene ends were 6 bases for V and 0 bases for J; bases not matched to a gene: 10. This CDR3 region has 16 residues.

There are many counts of this clonotype. This chain links TRBV28 with TRBJ1-5, with D possibly TRBD1 on 6 matching bases. Germline CDR1 is MDHEN and CDR2 is SYDVKM. V was trimmed by 10 bases and J by 4 bases, leaving 14 bases between them. The CDR3 has 13 residues. This CDR3 reads CATRQVPNQPQHF. The CDR3 DNA reads TGTGCCACCAGACAGGTCCCGAATCAGCCCCAGCATTTT.

Only a few counts were recorded for this clonotype. J is TRBJ2-2 and V is TRBV13; the D gene could be TRBD1 or TRBD2 (6 bases each). Germline CDR1 PRHDT, CDR2 FYEKMQ (reference sequence). The CDR3 totals 16 residues. With 5 bases removed from V and 3 bases from J, the gap between germline ends came to 16 bases. The CDR3 sequence is CASSLSQEGDTGELFF. The CDR3 DNA reads TGTGCCAGCAGCCTCAGTCAGGAGGGGGACACCGGGGAGCTGTTTTTT.

This clonotype was observed a few times. V and J are TRBV13 and TRBJ2-5; TRBD2 aligns across 10 bases. The germline V gene encodes CDR1 PRHDT and CDR2 FYEKMQ (reference sequence). The V and J ends lost 0 bases and 5 bases, in that order; junction bases with no gene match: 6. CDR3 length: 16 residues. Here the CDR3 reads CASSLGPSGGGETQYF. The CDR3 nucleotides read TGTGCCAGCAGCTTAGGCCCTAGCGGGGGCGGGGAGACCCAGTACTTC.

This clonotype was recorded at least ten times. The rearrangement links TRBV4-1 to TRBJ1-2; 9 bases line up with TRBD1. Germline V gene data show CDR1 as MGHRA and CDR2 as YSYEKL. The V gene end was trimmed by 3 bases and the J gene end by 2 bases; junction bases not matched to a gene: 7. This CDR3 is built from 16 residues. The CDR3 here is CASSQGGTGRNYGYTF. CDR3 bases: TGCGCCAGCAGCCAGGGAGGGACAGGGCGGAACTATGGCTACACCTTC.

The genes are TRBV19 and TRBJ2-5, with D unresolved. CDR1 and CDR2 (germline): LNHDA, SQIVND (reference sequence). The CDR3 totals 16 residues. Trimming stripped 4 bases from V and 5 bases from J, with 20 bases between. CDR3 nucleotide sequence: TGTGCCAGTAGTACCATTCGTTCCGGACGACCGGAGACCCAGTACTTC. The encoded protein is CASSTIRSGRPETQYF.

CDR3 sequence reads: CATSPGGGAKYGYTF. The CDR3 nucleotides are TGTGCCACCAGTCCAGGAGGGGGCGCAAAATATGGCTACACCTTC. V gene TRBV24-1 combines with J gene TRBJ1-2, with 7 bases matching TRBD1. The CDR3 loop spans 15 amino acids. The germline V gene encodes CDR1 KGHDR and CDR2 SFDVKD. With V trimmed by 6 bases and J by 5 bases, 11 bases remained unmatched.

This clonotype was counted a few times. This sequence joins TRBV4-1 and TRBJ1-1; a possible D gene is TRBD1 (5 bases). V was cut by 5 bases and J by 4 bases, with 14 bases left in between. Germline assignment: CDR1 MGHRA and CDR2 YSYEKL. The CDR3 covers 14 residues. The DNA of the CDR3 is TGCGCCAGCAGCGAAGGGGCACAAACCACTGAAGCTTTCTTT. Its protein product is CASSEGAQTTEAFF.

Ten or more counts support this clonotype. The V gene is TRBV20-1, the J gene TRBJ1-5; D may be TRBD1 (5 bases). CDR1 and CDR2 (germline): DFQATT, SNEGSKA (reference sequence). The CDR3 has 13 amino acids. V lost 3 bases and J lost 8, with 14 bases in between. In DNA form, the CDR3 reads TGCAGTGCTAGGGGGGACCCGGGAGAGCCCCAGCATTTT. Its translation: CSARGDPGEPQHF.

The V gene is TRBV6-1, the J gene TRBJ2-7, with TRBD2 matching 7 bases. The CDR3 has 14 residues. The germline gives CDR1 MNHNS, CDR2 SASEGT. V was clipped by 7 bases and J by 2 bases; unmatched bases: 8. CDR3 sequence reads: CASNRLASAYEQYF. The CDR3 DNA follows: TGTGCCAGCAATCGACTAGCTTCCGCCTACGAGCAGTACTTC.

Concerning this clonotype: This may come from a read error, since a much larger clone is one base off. Lacking the conserved final phenylalanine or tryptophan, this CDR3 likely reflects a read error. The CDR3 spells CASSQAGLGNQPQHY. The CDR3 nucleotides read TGTGCCAGCAGCCAAGCGGGTCTGGGCAATCAGCCCCAGCATTAT. The chain is built from TRBV9 and TRBJ1-5, with no clear D. CDR3 length equals 15 residues. The V end was cut by 4 bases, the J end by 2 bases, with 13 bases between. CDR1 and CDR2 (germline): SGDLS, YYNGEE.

This clonotype was observed many times. The CDR3 nucleotides read TGTGCCAGCAGCTCCCCCCGGACAGGGGAGCAGTACTTC. Translation: CASSSPRTGEQYF. The rearrangement uses TRBV11-2 and TRBJ2-7; 8 bases agree with TRBD1. The V gene end was trimmed by 4 bases and the J gene end by 7 bases; junction bases not matched to a gene: 6. CDR1 SGHAT and CDR2 FQNNGV come from the germline V gene. The CDR3 runs 13 residues.

Notes on this clonotype: One end of the junction does not line up with germline, which may come from a read error. This chain links TRBV27 with TRBJ1-1, with a tentative D call TRBD1 (5 bases). This CDR3 contains 11 residues. Germline CDR1 is MNHEY and CDR2 is SMNVEV (reference sequence). CDR3 DNA: TGTGCCAGCAGTTTACTGGGGGAGCTGGAATTT. It yields the protein CASSLLGELEF.

This clonotype has just a few counts. The J gene is TRBJ2-2, the V gene TRBV4-2, with 9 bases lining up with TRBD1. The CDR3 sequence is 15 residues long. V lost 4 bases to trimming and J lost 3 bases; unmatched junction nucleotides: 3. Germline CDR1 is LGHNA and CDR2 is YNFKEQ. CDR3 sequence (DNA): TGTGCCAGCAGCCTCCGGGACAGGGACACCGGGGAGCTGTTTTTT. This gives the protein CASSLRDRDTGELFF.

This clonotype was picked up a small number of times. The V call is TRBV6-2 or TRBV6-3, the J call TRBJ2-6, with D tentatively TRBD1 (5 bases). Germline V gene lookup returns CDR1 MNHEY and CDR2 SVGEGT. The CDR3 is 18 residues long. V was trimmed by 0 bases and J by 0 bases, leaving 12 bases between them. In DNA form, the CDR3 reads TGTGCCAGCAGTTACTCCGGACACTTTAGCTCTGGGGCCAACGTCCTGACTTTC. The encoded protein is CASSYSGHFSSGANVLTF.

This clonotype was observed at least ten times. The chain joins TRBV28 to TRBJ2-7; 10 nucleotides align to TRBD1. V gave up 7 bases and J gave up 3 bases; unmatched junction bases: 9. The length of the CDR3 is 15 residues. Germline-derived CDR1 and CDR2 are MDHEN and SYDVKM. CDR3 sequence: CASTTGGAMNYEQYF. CDR3 nucleotide sequence: TGTGCCAGCACGACAGGGGGCGCTATGAACTACGAGCAGTACTTC.

Of note for this clonotype: A much larger clonotype is one base distant, so this may be a read error. The chain uses TRBV20-1 and TRBJ1-1; no firm D call. The CDR3 length is 13 residues. Germline V CDR1 and CDR2: DFQATT, SNEGSKA (reference sequence). CDR3 in DNA: TGCAGTGCTCGGACTCCCGCTGACACTGAAGCTTGCTTT. As protein: CSARTPADTEACF.

This clonotype was seen many times. The J gene is TRBJ1-3, the V gene TRBV9; D is uncertain. Germline lookup yields CDR1 SGDLS and CDR2 YYNGEE. V gave up 0 bases and J gave up 0 bases, with 13 bases separating them. The length of the CDR3 is 17 residues. The DNA for the CDR3 is TGTGCCAGCAGCGTAGCTAACACTCGGGCCTCTGGAAACACCATATATTTT. As protein: CASSVANTRASGNTIYF. The whole variable domain, remainder taken from reference TRBV9 and TRBJ1-3, is DSGVTQTPKHLITATGQRVTLRCSPRSGDLSVYWYQQSLDQGLQFLIQYYNGEERAKGNILERFSAQQFPDLHSELNLSSLELGDSALYFCASSVANTRASGNTIYFGEGSWLTVV.

As to this clonotype: Mismatch with germline at one junction end may stem from a read error. The chain links TRBV6-5 to TRBJ1-1; D is ambiguous. Germline V lookup: CDR1 MNHEY, CDR2 SVGAGI. The CDR3 is 14 residues long. CDR3 sequence reads: CASSFDLQNTDAFF. CDR3 bases: TGTGCCAGCAGTTTCGATCTACAGAACACTGATGCTTTCTTT.

This clonotype has at least ten counts. This sequence joins TRBV5-1 and TRBJ2-5; the match to TRBD1 covers 7 bases. V trimming: 3 bases; J trimming: 5 bases; junction bases outside the gene matches: 4. Germline V gene lookup returns CDR1 SGHRS and CDR2 YFSETQ. The CDR3 contains 13 residues. Here the CDR3 reads CASSSEGAETQYF. The CDR3 nucleotides are TGCGCCAGCAGCTCCGAGGGGGCGGAGACCCAGTACTTC.

Only a few counts were recorded for this clonotype. The V call is TRBV2, the J call TRBJ2-5, with D hard to call. Per the germline V gene, CDR1 is SNHLY and CDR2 is FYNNEI. This CDR3 contains 12 residues. V was clipped by 7 bases and J by 4 bases, with 10 bases between them. As DNA, the CDR3 is TGTGCCAGCATACGGTTCCTAGAGACCCAGTACTTC. It translates to CASIRFLETQYF.

This clonotype was counted only a few times. CDR3 protein: CSASRLSHSNQPQHF. In nucleotides, the CDR3 is TGCAGTGCTAGCCGTTTAAGTCATAGCAATCAGCCCCAGCATTTT. V is TRBV20-1 and J is TRBJ1-5; no clear D gene. Germline values: CDR1 DFQATT, CDR2 SNEGSKA (reference sequence). The CDR3 sequence is 15 residues long. The V end was cut by 3 bases, the J end by 0 bases, with 12 bases between.

The chain joins TRBV28 to TRBJ1-1; 12 nucleotides align to TRBD1. The V segment lost 1 base and the J segment 10 bases; nucleotides outside the gene matches: 7. Germline assignment: CDR1 MDHEN and CDR2 SYDVKM. The CDR3 is made up of 15 amino acids. CDR3: CASSLSGTGGFGAFF. CDR3 DNA: TGTGCCAGCAGTTTATCCGGGACAGGGGGCTTTGGAGCTTTCTTT.

This clonotype was found many times. This rearrangement joins TRBV28 to TRBJ1-2, with TRBD1 identical over 8 bases. This CDR3 region has 14 residues. V dropped 6 bases and J dropped 2; count of bases not matched to a gene: 5. In germline, CDR1 is MDHEN, CDR2 SYDVKM. The CDR3 here is CASRERTGNYGYTF. The CDR3, as DNA: TGTGCCAGCAGAGAGAGGACAGGGAACTATGGCTACACCTTC.

This clonotype was found many times. The V and J genes are TRBV6-1 and TRBJ2-5, with no clear D. The CDR3 is 12 residues long. Trimming pared 0 bases from V and 5 bases from J, leaving 4 bases between. Germline V CDR1 and CDR2: MNHNS, SASEGT. The CDR3 is CASSEAPETQYF. CDR3 in DNA: TGTGCCAGCAGTGAAGCCCCGGAGACCCAGTACTTC.

The genes are TRBV6-4 and TRBJ2-7; 7 nucleotides align to TRBD2. The CDR3 runs to 16 residues. The germline gives CDR1 MRHNA, CDR2 SNTAGT. Unmatched junction bases numbered 15, after V lost 6 bases and J lost 4 bases. CDR3 sequence (DNA): TGTGCCAGCAGGACCTCGGGGGGTATCGGTGGGTACGAGCAGTACTTC. Translating gives CASRTSGGIGGYEQYF.

This clonotype was picked up many times. The rearrangement uses TRBV5-5 and TRBJ1-2; D is possibly TRBD1 (6 bases). V was trimmed by 4 bases and J by 7 bases, leaving 14 bases between them. Germline-derived CDR1 and CDR2 are SGHKS and YYEKEE (reference sequence). The CDR3 contains 13 residues. CDR3 sequence (DNA): TGTGCCAGCAGCCGAGTCAAACAGGGTGGCTACACCTTC. Amino acids: CASSRVKQGGYTF. Variable domain in full (rest from reference TRBV5-5 and TRBJ1-2): DAGVTQSPTHLIKTRGQQVTLRCSPISGHKSVSWYQQVLGQGPQFIFQYYEKEERGRGNFPDRFSARQFPNYSSELNVNALLLGDSALYLCASSRVKQGGYTFGSGTRLTVV.